The 2 T cell receptor beta chains in this list originate from one sample, sequenced in a study of blood T cell repertoires in COVID-19. TCRdb's table, derived via immunoSEQ multiplex PCR, lists solely in-frame clones and lacks some. The table lists around 300,000 clones, about 87% of them singletons, with about 6% in the top ten. The sample consisted of peripheral blood. Receptor source: a woman between 50 and 59 years old with COVID-19, enrolled during active disease.

The J gene is TRBJ2-7, the V gene TRBV7-9, with no clear D. From germline, CDR1 is SEHNR and CDR2 FQNEAQ (reference sequence). CDR3 length equals 13 residues. The V end was cut by 5 bases, the J end by 5 bases, with 13 bases between. Here the CDR3 DNA reads TGTGCCAGCAGCCCCCGTATTTCAGACGAGCAGTACTTC. Its protein is CASSPRISDEQYF. Full variable domain (remainder filled in from reference TRBV7-9 and TRBJ2-7): DTGVSQNPRHKITKRGQNVTFRCDPISEHNRLYWYRQTLGQGPEFLTYFQNEAQLEKSRLLSDRFSAERPKGSFSTLEIQRTEQGDSAMYLCASSPRISDEQYFGPGTRLTVT.

The chain recombines TRBV19 with TRBJ1-2; 8 bases line up with TRBD1. CDR1 is LNHDA, CDR2 SQIVND, per germline (reference sequence). V shed 6 bases and J 7 bases; nucleotides not matched to a gene: 7. The CDR3 has 13 residues. CDR3 region: CASRDRVEAGYTF. The CDR3 DNA follows: TGTGCCAGTAGGGACAGGGTAGAGGCTGGCTACACCTTC. Based on the CDR3 plus reference TRBV19 and TRBJ1-2, the full variable domain is DGGITQSPKYLFRKEGQNVTLSCEQNLNHDAMYWYRQDPGQGLRLIYYSQIVNDFQKGDIAEGYSVSREKKESFPLTVTSAQKNPTAFYLCASRDRVEAGYTFGSGTRLTVV.